This is a list of T cell receptor beta chains from one sample in a study of vaccination and CD4 T cells after COVID-19. A single record per CDR3 protein comes from TCRdb applying MiXCR to the PCR reads. The profile shows 10,000 or so distinct CDR3 sequences, roughly 64% of them singletons. The antigens of these receptors remain unknown. The sequencing sample was made of CD4+ T cells from blood, cultured in vitro. The receptors stem from a human donor who had recovered from COVID-19. CDR3s include the opening cysteine and the closing phenylalanine or tryptophan. Fields, in order: J gene, clone size, V gene, D gene, CDR3 protein, CDR3 DNA. D genes are given only for firm matches. Clone size is stated in some rows and not others, as once, few, many or a class when expanded.

J: TRBJ2-5
size: .
V: TRBV25-1
D: .
CDR3: CASSERIAAQETQYF
DNA: TGTGCCAGCAGTGAGCGAATAGCGGCGCAAGAGACCCAGTACTTC

J: TRBJ2-3
size: .
V: TRBV10-3
D: TRBD2
CDR3: CAISGRARTDTQYF
DNA: TGTGCCATAAGCGGGAGGGCCCGGACAGATACGCAGTATTTT

J: TRBJ2-3
size: .
V: TRBV20-1
D: TRBD2
CDR3: CSALPRSGASSTDTQYF
DNA: TGCAGTGCCTTACCGCGTAGCGGGGCTTCTAGCACAGATACGCAGTATTTT

J: TRBJ2-3
size: .
V: TRBV28
D: .
CDR3: CASSLFRESTDTQYF
DNA: TGTGCCAGCAGTTTATTTAGGGAGAGCACAGATACGCAGTATTTT

J: TRBJ2-3
size: .
V: TRBV29-1
D: .
CDR3: CSVEEVTDTQYF
DNA: TGCAGCGTTGAAGAGGTGACAGATACGCAGTATTTT

J: TRBJ2-3
size: .
V: TRBV20-1
D: TRBD2
CDR3: CSARSPRGTSGDTQYF
DNA: TGCAGTGCTAGATCTCCCCGGGGGACTAGTGGGGATACGCAGTATTTT

J: TRBJ2-7
size: .
V: TRBV20-1
D: .
CDR3: CSAAGGPGLYEQYF
DNA: TGCAGTGCCGCCGGGGGTCCGGGGCTGTACGAGCAGTACTTC

J: TRBJ2-7
size: .
V: TRBV20-1
D: TRBD1
CDR3: CSARGSRGLDEQYF
DNA: TGCAGTGCTAGAGGCAGCAGGGGGCTCGACGAGCAGTACTTC

J: TRBJ2-3
size: .
V: TRBV28
D: TRBD1
CDR3: CASRDRGRVTDTQYF
DNA: TGTGCCAGCAGGGACAGGGGGCGAGTAACAGATACGCAGTATTTT

J: TRBJ1-4
size: .
V: TRBV20-1
D: .
CDR3: CSARDLDGGEKLFF
DNA: TGCAGTGCTAGAGATCTGGATGGGGGGGAAAAACTGTTTTTT

J: TRBJ1-5
size: few
V: TRBV20-1
D: TRBD1
CDR3: CSAGQGGQPQHF
DNA: TGCAGTGCTGGACAGGGGGGCCAGCCCCAGCATTTT

J: TRBJ2-1
size: once
V: TRBV11-3
D: TRBD2
CDR3: CASSLGLAGGDEQFF
DNA: TGTGCCAGCAGCTTAGGACTAGCGGGAGGAGATGAGCAGTTCTTC

J: TRBJ1-1
size: few
V: TRBV7-6
D: TRBD1
CDR3: CASSLGRGMTEAFF
DNA: TGTGCCAGCAGCTTAGGCAGGGGGATGACTGAAGCTTTCTTT

J: TRBJ2-7
size: .
V: TRBV7-2
D: TRBD2
CDR3: CASSPAGGDEQYF
DNA: TGTGCCAGCAGCCCCGCGGGAGGAGACGAGCAGTACTTC

J: TRBJ2-7
size: .
V: TRBV20-1
D: TRBD2
CDR3: CSALGLAGFYEQYF
DNA: TGCAGTGCCCTTGGACTAGCGGGGTTCTACGAGCAGTACTTC

J: TRBJ1-1
size: .
V: TRBV7-2
D: .
CDR3: CASRRERQTNTEAFF
DNA: TGTGCCAGCCGAAGAGAAAGACAGACGAACACTGAAGCTTTCTTT

J: TRBJ1-1
size: once
V: TRBV7-2
D: .
CDR3: CASSLGFNFRNTEAFF
DNA: TGTGCCAGCAGCTTGGGTTTCAACTTCAGGAACACTGAAGCTTTCTTT

J: TRBJ2-1
size: .
V: TRBV19
D: TRBD2
CDR3: CASSMPGVGLAGGEQFF
DNA: TGTGCCAGTAGTATGCCGGGGGTCGGACTAGCGGGGGGTGAGCAGTTCTTC

J: TRBJ1-5
size: few
V: TRBV7-2
D: .
CDR3: CASSFQGYNQPQHF
DNA: TGTGCCAGCAGCTTCCAGGGGTACAATCAGCCCCAGCATTTT

J: TRBJ1-5
size: .
V: TRBV6-1
D: .
CDR3: CASKSEIQRPQHF
DNA: TGTGCCAGCAAGTCAGAGATACAAAGGCCCCAGCATTTT

J: TRBJ2-7
size: .
V: TRBV7-2
D: TRBD2
CDR3: CASSRTSGGASSYEQYF
DNA: TGTGCCAGCAGCAGGACTAGCGGGGGGGCTAGCTCCTACGAGCAGTACTTC

J: TRBJ1-1
size: .
V: TRBV7-6
D: .
CDR3: CASSLGTEPNTEAFF
DNA: TGTGCCAGCAGCTTAGGGACAGAGCCGAACACTGAAGCTTTCTTT

J: TRBJ2-7
size: once
V: TRBV6-1
D: TRBD1
CDR3: CASRKGQGAYEQYF
DNA: TGTGCCAGCAGGAAAGGACAGGGGGCTTACGAGCAGTACTTC

J: TRBJ2-3
size: .
V: TRBV5-4
D: .
CDR3: CASSLGQTDTQYF
DNA: TGTGCCAGCAGCTTGGGCCAGACAGATACGCAGTATTTT

J: TRBJ1-5
size: once
V: TRBV28
D: TRBD1
CDR3: CASSLRPQGASNQPQHF
DNA: TGTGCCAGCAGTTTACGCCCGCAGGGGGCAAGCAATCAGCCCCAGCATTTT

J: TRBJ1-2
size: .
V: TRBV28
D: .
CDR3: CASSLYYRVSGYTF
DNA: TGTGCCAGCAGTCTATATTATCGGGTTTCTGGCTACACCTTC

J: TRBJ1-2
size: .
V: TRBV30
D: TRBD1
CDR3: CAWTQKGAHGYTF
DNA: TGTGCCTGGACCCAAAAGGGGGCGCACGGCTACACCTTC

J: TRBJ2-5
size: .
V: TRBV5-1
D: TRBD2
CDR3: CASSPVAGGETQYF
DNA: TGCGCCAGCAGCCCTGTAGCGGGAGGAGAGACCCAGTACTTC

J: TRBJ1-5
size: .
V: TRBV19
D: .
CDR3: CASSVAGAQVAQPQHF
DNA: TGTGCCAGTAGTGTCGCAGGGGCACAAGTGGCTCAGCCCCAGCATTTT

J: TRBJ2-1
size: .
V: TRBV7-9
D: TRBD2
CDR3: CASSTGLAGLGYNEQFF
DNA: TGTGCCAGCAGCACTGGACTAGCGGGGCTGGGATACAATGAGCAGTTCTTC

J: TRBJ2-5
size: few
V: TRBV7-2
D: .
CDR3: CASSRGDRRSAQYF
DNA: TGTGCCAGCAGCCGGGGGGACAGGAGGTCGGCCCAGTACTTC

J: TRBJ1-1
size: once
V: TRBV6-4
D: .
CDR3: CASSESTGTEAFF
DNA: TGTGCCAGCAGTGAATCGACCGGGACAGAAGCTTTCTTT

J: TRBJ2-5
size: few
V: TRBV20-1
D: .
CDR3: CSALYQETQYF
DNA: TGCAGTGCCCTGTACCAAGAGACCCAGTACTTC

J: TRBJ1-1
size: .
V: TRBV19
D: .
CDR3: CASTAGNKNTEAFF
DNA: TGTGCCAGTACAGCAGGGAATAAGAACACTGAAGCTTTCTTT

J: TRBJ2-5
size: .
V: TRBV7-9
D: TRBD2
CDR3: CASSPAIAGGETQYF
DNA: TGTGCCAGCAGCCCCGCCATAGCGGGGGGAGAGACCCAGTACTTC

J: TRBJ1-5
size: few
V: TRBV6-5
D: .
CDR3: CASSYSKDQPQHF
DNA: TGTGCCAGCAGTTACTCGAAGGATCAGCCCCAGCATTTT

J: TRBJ2-7
size: .
V: TRBV10-1
D: .
CDR3: CASSEAQATCTYEQYF
DNA: TGCGCCAGCAGTGAGGCCCAGGCTACATGCACCTACGAGCAGTACTTC

J: TRBJ1-6
size: .
V: TRBV5-6
D: .
CDR3: CASSSRENYNSPLHF
DNA: TGTGCCAGCAGCTCAAGAGAGAACTATAATTCACCCCTCCACTTT

J: TRBJ2-3
size: .
V: TRBV6-1
D: .
CDR3: CASSDLGTSTDTQYF
DNA: TGTGCCAGCAGTGACCTAGGGACTTCAACAGATACGCAGTATTTT

J: TRBJ1-1
size: .
V: TRBV20-1
D: TRBD1
CDR3: CSAQPRGSEAFF
DNA: TGCAGTGCTCAACCCAGGGGGTCTGAAGCTTTCTTT

J: TRBJ1-5
size: .
V: TRBV18
D: .
CDR3: CASSPERGSNQPQHF
DNA: TGTGCCAGCTCACCTGAGAGGGGCAGCAATCAGCCCCAGCATTTT

J: TRBJ2-3
size: .
V: TRBV11-2
D: .
CDR3: CASSFSFGWGSTDTQYF
DNA: TGTGCCAGCAGCTTCTCCTTCGGTTGGGGGAGTACAGATACGCAGTATTTT

J: TRBJ2-5
size: .
V: TRBV2
D: TRBD1
CDR3: CASNGQGAVLETQYF
DNA: TGTGCCAGCAATGGGCAGGGGGCAGTATTGGAGACCCAGTACTTC

J: TRBJ1-2
size: few
V: TRBV20-1
D: .
CDR3: CSANQDSLYGYTF
DNA: TGCAGTGCTAACCAGGACAGCCTCTATGGCTACACCTTC

J: TRBJ1-5
size: once
V: TRBV20-1
D: TRBD1
CDR3: CSAQGAGDQPQHF
DNA: TGCAGTGCCCAGGGGGCAGGGGACCAGCCCCAGCATTTT

J: TRBJ1-2
size: .
V: TRBV6-1
D: TRBD1
CDR3: CASSSIQGGESYGYTF
DNA: TGTGCCAGCAGCTCTATCCAAGGGGGCGAGAGCTATGGCTACACCTTC

J: TRBJ2-1
size: .
V: TRBV7-2
D: .
CDR3: CASSLEGGWVEQFF
DNA: TGTGCCAGCAGCTTAGAGGGGGGCTGGGTTGAGCAGTTCTTC

J: TRBJ2-3
size: .
V: TRBV7-2
D: .
CDR3: CASSSQGVVGDTQYF
DNA: TGTGCCAGCAGCTCCCAAGGGGTAGTAGGAGATACGCAGTATTTT

J: TRBJ2-7
size: .
V: TRBV20-1
D: .
CDR3: CSANLGYEQYF
DNA: TGCAGTGCTAACCTGGGGTACGAGCAGTACTTC

J: TRBJ2-5
size: .
V: TRBV18
D: .
CDR3: CASSPVLTSGGETQYF
DNA: TGTGCCAGCTCACCAGTGTTAACTTCCGGGGGAGAGACCCAGTACTTC

J: TRBJ2-3
size: .
V: TRBV2
D: .
CDR3: CASSLGQSKNTQYF
DNA: TGTGCCAGCAGCCTTGGACAAAGCAAAAATACGCAGTATTTT